This is a list of T cell receptor beta chains from one sample in a study of radiotherapy plus CTLA-4 blockade in lung cancer. Sequenced by immunoSEQ multiplex PCR; TCRdb stores in-frame clones only, minus some. Of tens of thousands of clones in the sample, around 78% were seen once. The source material was peripheral blood, sampled from a patient treated with radiotherapy plus ipilimumab. These receptors originate from a human donor with non-small cell lung cancer who had a partial response to radiotherapy plus ipilimumab. Some clones in this sample may be carry-over from other donors' samples. Each CDR3 is given with its conserved first and last residue. The D gene is left open where the match is weak. Size is omitted from some rows. Given values are once, few, many or a class for expanded clones.

>-|TRBV9|TRBJ2-1|-
TGTGCCAGCAGCGCCCGGACAGTCTACAATGAGCAGTTCTTC
CASSARTVYNEQFF
>TRBD2|TRBV28|TRBJ2-1|few
TGTGCCAGCAAGGGGTCGGCGGGGGTTAGCAATGAGCAGTTCTTC
CASKGSAGVSNEQFF
>TRBD2|TRBV18|TRBJ2-1|-
TGTGCCAGCTCACTTGGGACTAGCGTTACCTCCTACAATGAGCAGTTCTTC
CASSLGTSVTSYNEQFF
>-|TRBV27|TRBJ1-4|-
TGTGCCAGCAGTTTATGGGGGGGATTGTCTGAAAAACTGTTTTTT
CASSLWGGLSEKLFF
>-|TRBV2|TRBJ2-5|-
TGTGCCAGCATTCAAGGCGGGCCCGGGGCCCAGTACTTC
CASIQGGPGAQYF
>-|TRBV7-3|TRBJ2-3|-
TGTGCCAGCAGGGGCCCGGGGACAGATACGCAGTATTTT
CASRGPGTDTQYF
>TRBD1|TRBV10-3|TRBJ2-1|-
TGTGCCATCAGCCCGGGACAGGGGTACGACAATGAGCAGTTCTTC
CAISPGQGYDNEQFF
>TRBD2|TRBV10-3|TRBJ2-3|-
TGTGCCATCAGCGCAACGCTAGCGGGGGGGCTGGGAGATACGCAGTATTTT
CAISATLAGGLGDTQYF
>-|TRBV5-1|TRBJ2-3|-
TGCGCCAGCAGCTTGGGTGGAGGGCCCCTCACAGATACGCAGTATTTT
CASSLGGGPLTDTQYF
>TRBD1|TRBV4-2|TRBJ2-5|-
TGTGCCAGCAACACCCACAGGGGAAGCCAAGAGACCCAGTACTTC
CASNTHRGSQETQYF
>TRBD2|TRBV13|TRBJ2-5|-
TGTGCCAGCAGCTTGGCGGGGGGGCCCGAGACCCAGTACTTC
CASSLAGGPETQYF
>-|TRBV4-1|TRBJ2-7|-
TGCGCCAGCAGCCGGTGGGGGCGGGAGTTTTCCGAGCAGTACTTC
CASSRWGREFSEQYF
>-|TRBV6-1|TRBJ1-1|-
TGTGCCAGCATCCCGGGGGACCTCCTAGGGGAAGCTTTCTTT
CASIPGDLLGEAFF
>-|TRBV6-1|TRBJ2-6|-
TGTGCCAGCAGTGAAGGTCCTTCAGGGTCTGGGGCCAACGTCCTGACTTTC
CASSEGPSGSGANVLTF
>-|TRBV6-6|TRBJ1-2|-
TGTGCCAGCAGTTACCGGGGACTGTCAGTTGTTGGCTACACCTTC
CASSYRGLSVVGYTF
>-|TRBV2|TRBJ1-4|once
TGTGCCAGCAGTGAATTTAACAAAAATGAAAAACTGTTTTTT
CASSEFNKNEKLFF
>-|TRBV29-1|TRBJ2-1|-
-
CSVGTGAYPRIF
>-|TRBV6-1|TRBJ2-5|-
TGTGCCAGCAGTACGGAGTTGACCCGCGGGACCCAGTACTTC
CASSTELTRGTQYF
>TRBD1|TRBV5-6|TRBJ2-7|-
TGTGCCAGCAGCCCCCGGGACAGAACAACTTACGAGCAGTACTTC
CASSPRDRTTYEQYF
>TRBD2|TRBV5-1|TRBJ2-7|-
TGCGCCAGCAGCTTTGAGCCGGGACTAGCGGGACTTTGGCAGTACTTC
CASSFEPGLAGLWQYF
>TRBD1|TRBV2|TRBJ1-1|once
TGTGCCAGCAGGAACCAGGGGGCGGACACTGAAGCTTTCTTT
CASRNQGADTEAFF
>-|TRBV7-2|TRBJ1-2|-
TGTGCCAGCAGCTTAGAGGGGACTAACTATGGCTACACCTTC
CASSLEGTNYGYTF
>TRBD2|TRBV7-8|TRBJ2-3|-
TGTGCCAGCAGCTCCACCGGGACTAGCGGACTCAGGAATACGCAGTATTTT
CASSSTGTSGLRNTQYF
>TRBD1|TRBV11-2|TRBJ2-3|-
TGTGCCAGCAGCTCGGACAGGCTAAAATTTGATACGCAGTATTTT
CASSSDRLKFDTQYF
>-|TRBV7-2|TRBJ2-1|-
TGTGCCAGCGCCAGGGTCGGAAGGGACAATGAGCAGTTCTTC
CASARVGRDNEQFF
>-|TRBV6-6|TRBJ2-3|few
TGTGCCAGCAGTTACGAGGACAGTAGCACAGATACGCAGTATTTT
CASSYEDSSTDTQYF
>TRBD1|TRBV5-1|TRBJ2-1|-
TGCGCCAGCAGCATGGGACAGGTAGAGCAGTTCTTC
CASSMGQVEQFF
>TRBD1|TRBV27|TRBJ2-2|-
TGTGCCAGCATGACAGGGGTCACCGGGGAGCTGTTTTTT
CASMTGVTGELFF
>-|TRBV7-2|TRBJ2-7|-
TGTGCCAGCAGCTTATCACAGGTACCAAGCTACGAGCAGTACTTC
CASSLSQVPSYEQYF
>TRBD2|TRBV7-2|TRBJ2-5|-
TGTGCCAGCAGCTTACGACTAGCGGGGGGCAAGGGTGAGACCCAGTACTTC
CASSLRLAGGKGETQYF
>-|TRBV18|TRBJ2-2|-
TGTGCCAGCTCGGAAAGCGGGAACACCGGGGAGCTGTTTTTT
CASSESGNTGELFF
>TRBD2|TRBV9|TRBJ2-3|-
TGTGCCAGCAGCAGGGCGGGGACTAGCTCATTCGATACGCAGTATTTT
CASSRAGTSSFDTQYF